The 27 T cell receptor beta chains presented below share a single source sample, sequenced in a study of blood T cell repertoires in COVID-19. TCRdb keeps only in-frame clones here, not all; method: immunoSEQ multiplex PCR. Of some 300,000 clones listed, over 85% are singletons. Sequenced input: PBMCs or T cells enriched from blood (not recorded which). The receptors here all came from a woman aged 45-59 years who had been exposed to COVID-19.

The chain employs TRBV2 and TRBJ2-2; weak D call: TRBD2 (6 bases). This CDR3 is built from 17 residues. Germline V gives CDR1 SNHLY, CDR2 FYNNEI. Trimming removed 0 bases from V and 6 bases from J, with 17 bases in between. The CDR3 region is CASSEAGRISRAGELFF. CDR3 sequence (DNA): TGTGCCAGCAGTGAAGCTGGGAGGATCTCAAGGGCCGGGGAGCTGTTTTTT.

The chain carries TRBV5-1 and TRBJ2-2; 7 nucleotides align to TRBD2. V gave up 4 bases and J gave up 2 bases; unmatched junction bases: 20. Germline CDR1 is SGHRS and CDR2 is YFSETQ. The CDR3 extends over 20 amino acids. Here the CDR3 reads CASSPEGWGGPKENTGELFF. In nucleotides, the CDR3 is TGCGCCAGCAGCCCCGAGGGATGGGGGGGACCGAAAGAAAACACCGGGGAGCTGTTTTTT.

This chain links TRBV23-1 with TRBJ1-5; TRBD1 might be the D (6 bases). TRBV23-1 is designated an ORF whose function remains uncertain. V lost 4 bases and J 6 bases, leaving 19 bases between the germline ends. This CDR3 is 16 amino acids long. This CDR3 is CASSRWDTEGSQPQHF. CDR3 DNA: TGCGCCAGCAGTCGATGGGACACCGAAGGAAGTCAGCCCCAGCATTTT.

The CDR3 coding sequence is TGTGCCAGCAGCGTAGAGGGGCGCTCTTTCAATGAGCAGTTCTTC. As protein: CASSVEGRSFNEQFF. This chain uses TRBV9 with TRBJ2-1; possible D gene TRBD1, 5 bases. CDR3 size: 15 residues. With 0 bases removed from V and 6 bases from J, the gap between germline ends came to 13 bases. The germline V gene has CDR1 SGDLS and CDR2 YYNGEE.

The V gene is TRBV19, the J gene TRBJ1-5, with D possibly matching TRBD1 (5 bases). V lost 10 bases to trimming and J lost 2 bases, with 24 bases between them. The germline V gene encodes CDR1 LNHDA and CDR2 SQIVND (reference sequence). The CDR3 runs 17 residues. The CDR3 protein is CATYSSGNSRGNQPQHF. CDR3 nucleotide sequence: TGTGCCACCTATTCATCAGGGAACTCCAGGGGCAATCAGCCCCAGCATTTT.

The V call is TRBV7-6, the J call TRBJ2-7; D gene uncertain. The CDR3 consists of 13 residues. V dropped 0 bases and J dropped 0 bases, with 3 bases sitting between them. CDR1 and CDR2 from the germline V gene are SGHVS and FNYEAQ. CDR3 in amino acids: CASSLANSYEQYF. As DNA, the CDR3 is TGTGCCAGCAGCTTAGCTAACTCCTACGAGCAGTACTTC.

CDR3 DNA sequence: TGTGCCAGCAGCCAACTAGCGGGGGTCTACAATGAGCAGTTCTTC. Amino acids: CASSQLAGVYNEQFF. The gene calls are TRBV6-2 or TRBV6-3 and TRBJ2-1; 11 nucleotides line up with TRBD2. Germline CDR1 and CDR2: MNHEY and SVGEGT. The CDR3 is made up of 15 amino acids. The V segment lost 6 bases and the J segment 3 bases; nucleotides outside the gene matches: 4.

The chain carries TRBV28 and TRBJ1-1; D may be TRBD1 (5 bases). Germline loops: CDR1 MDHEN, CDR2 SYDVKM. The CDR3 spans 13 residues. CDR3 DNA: TGTGGCACCGGGGGGGTGCGTGGGGGTGAAGCTTTCTTT. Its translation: CGTGGVRGGEAFF.

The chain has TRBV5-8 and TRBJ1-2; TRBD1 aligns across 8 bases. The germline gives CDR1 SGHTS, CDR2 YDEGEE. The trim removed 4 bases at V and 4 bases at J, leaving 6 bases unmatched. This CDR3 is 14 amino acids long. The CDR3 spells CASSPGQGRYGYTF. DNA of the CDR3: TGTGCCAGCAGCCCTGGACAGGGTCGCTATGGCTACACCTTC. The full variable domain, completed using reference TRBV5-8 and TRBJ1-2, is EAGVTQSPTHLIKTRGQQATLRCSPISGHTSVYWYQQALGLGLQFLLWYDEGEERNRGNFPPRFSGRQFPNYSSELNVNALELEDSALYLCASSPGQGRYGYTFGSGTRLTVV.

For the CDR3, the DNA is TGTGCCAGCTCACCATTCGACAGAATCAATCAGCCCCAGCATTTT. This sequence encodes CASSPFDRINQPQHF. This chain joins TRBV18 and TRBJ1-5; TRBD1 is a possible D gene (5 bases). Germline CDR1 and CDR2: KGHSH and LQKENI. V lost 2 bases, J lost 3 bases, and 11 bases lay in between. The CDR3 contains 15 residues. Full variable domain (rest looked up from reference TRBV18 and TRBJ1-5): NAGVMQNPRHLVRRRGQEARLRCSPMKGHSHVYWYRQLPEEGLKFMVYLQKENIIDESGMPKERFSAEFPKEGPSILRIQQVVRGDSAAYFCASSPFDRINQPQHFGDGTRLSIL.

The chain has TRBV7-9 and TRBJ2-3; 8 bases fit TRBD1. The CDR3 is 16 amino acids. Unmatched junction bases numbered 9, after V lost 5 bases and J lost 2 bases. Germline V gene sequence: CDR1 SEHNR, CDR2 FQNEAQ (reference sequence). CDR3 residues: CASSHNRQGLTDTQYF. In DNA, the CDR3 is TGTGCCAGCAGCCACAACCGACAGGGGCTCACAGATACGCAGTATTTT.

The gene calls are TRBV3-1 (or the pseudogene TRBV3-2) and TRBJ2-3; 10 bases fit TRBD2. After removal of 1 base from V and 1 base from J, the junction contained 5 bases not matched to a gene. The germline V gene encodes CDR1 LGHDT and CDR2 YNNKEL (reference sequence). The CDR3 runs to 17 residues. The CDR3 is CASSQASGGRRTDTQYF. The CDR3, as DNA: TGTGCCAGCAGCCAAGCTAGCGGGGGCCGCCGCACAGATACGCAGTATTTT.

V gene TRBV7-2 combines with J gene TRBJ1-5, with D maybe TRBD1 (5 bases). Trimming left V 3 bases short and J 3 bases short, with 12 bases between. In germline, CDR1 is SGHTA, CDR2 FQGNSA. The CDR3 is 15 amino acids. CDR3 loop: CASSLERGFNQPQHF. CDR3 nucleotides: TGTGCCAGCAGCTTGGAGCGGGGGTTCAATCAGCCCCAGCATTTT.

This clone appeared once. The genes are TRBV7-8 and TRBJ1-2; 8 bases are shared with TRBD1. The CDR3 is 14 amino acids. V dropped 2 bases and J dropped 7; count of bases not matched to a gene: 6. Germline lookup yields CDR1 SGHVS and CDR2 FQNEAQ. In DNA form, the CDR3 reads TGTGCCAGCAGCTTACAGGGGGCGGGTAGTGGCTACACCTTC. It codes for CASSLQGAGSGYTF.

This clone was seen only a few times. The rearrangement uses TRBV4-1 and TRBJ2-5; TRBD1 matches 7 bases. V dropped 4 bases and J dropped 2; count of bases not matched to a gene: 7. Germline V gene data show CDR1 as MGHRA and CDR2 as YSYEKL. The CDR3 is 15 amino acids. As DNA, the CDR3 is TGCGCCAGCAGCCCAGGGGACAGATCGCAAGAGACCCAGTACTTC. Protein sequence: CASSPGDRSQETQYF.

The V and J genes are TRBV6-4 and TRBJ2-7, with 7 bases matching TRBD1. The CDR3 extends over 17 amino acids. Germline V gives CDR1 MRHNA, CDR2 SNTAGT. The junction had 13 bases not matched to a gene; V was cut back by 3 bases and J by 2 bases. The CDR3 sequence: CASSEIKHGTVAYEQYF. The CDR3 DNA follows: TGTGCCAGCAGTGAAATTAAACACGGGACAGTGGCCTACGAGCAGTACTTC.

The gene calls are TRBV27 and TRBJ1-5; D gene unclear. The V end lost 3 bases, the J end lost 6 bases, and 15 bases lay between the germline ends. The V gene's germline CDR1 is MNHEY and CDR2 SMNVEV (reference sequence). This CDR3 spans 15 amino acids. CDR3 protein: CASSLKALGVQPQHF. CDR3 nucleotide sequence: TGTGCCAGCAGTTTGAAGGCTCTAGGTGTTCAGCCCCAGCATTTT.

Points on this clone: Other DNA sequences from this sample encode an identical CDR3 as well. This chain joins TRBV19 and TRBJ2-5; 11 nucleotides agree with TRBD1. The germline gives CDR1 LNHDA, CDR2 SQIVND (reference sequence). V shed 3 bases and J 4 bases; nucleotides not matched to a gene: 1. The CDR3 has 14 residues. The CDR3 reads CASSIGQGAETQYF. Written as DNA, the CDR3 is TGTGCCAGTAGTATTGGACAGGGGGCAGAGACCCAGTACTTC.

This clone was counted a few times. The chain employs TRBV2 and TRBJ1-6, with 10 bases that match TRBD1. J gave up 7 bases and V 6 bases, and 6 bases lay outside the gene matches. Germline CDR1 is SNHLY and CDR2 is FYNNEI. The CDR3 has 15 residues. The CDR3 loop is CASRGDRGHNSPLHF. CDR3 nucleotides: TGTGCCAGCAGGGGGGACAGGGGCCACAATTCACCCCTCCACTTT.

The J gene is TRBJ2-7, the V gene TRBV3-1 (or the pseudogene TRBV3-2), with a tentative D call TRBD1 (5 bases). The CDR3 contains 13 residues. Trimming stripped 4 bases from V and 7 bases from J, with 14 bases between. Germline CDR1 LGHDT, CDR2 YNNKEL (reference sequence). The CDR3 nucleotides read TGTGCCAGCAGCCTACTGGGGCCAGGGGAGCAGTACTTC. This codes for CASSLLGPGEQYF.

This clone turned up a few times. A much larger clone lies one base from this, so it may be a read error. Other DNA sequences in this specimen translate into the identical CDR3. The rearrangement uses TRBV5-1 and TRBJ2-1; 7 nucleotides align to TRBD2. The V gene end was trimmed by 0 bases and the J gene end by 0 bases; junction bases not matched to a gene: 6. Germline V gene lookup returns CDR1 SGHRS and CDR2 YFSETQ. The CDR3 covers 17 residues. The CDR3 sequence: CASSLEASGSSYNEQFF. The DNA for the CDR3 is TGCGCCAGCAGCTTGGAGGCTAGCGGTAGCTCCTACAATGAGCAGTTCTTC.

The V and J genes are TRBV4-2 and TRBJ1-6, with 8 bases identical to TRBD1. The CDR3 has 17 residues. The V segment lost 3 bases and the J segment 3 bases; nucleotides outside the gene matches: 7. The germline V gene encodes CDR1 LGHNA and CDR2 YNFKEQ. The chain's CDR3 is CASSHDGQGNYNSPLHF. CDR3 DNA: TGTGCCAGCAGCCACGACGGACAGGGCAACTATAATTCACCCCTCCACTTT.

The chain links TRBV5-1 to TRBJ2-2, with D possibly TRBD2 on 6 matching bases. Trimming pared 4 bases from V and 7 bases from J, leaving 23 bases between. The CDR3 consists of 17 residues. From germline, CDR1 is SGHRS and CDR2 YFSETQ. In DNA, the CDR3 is TGCGCCAGCAGCGGCGGGGAAGGGCTCGGCACGGTCGGGGAGCTGTTTTTT. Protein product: CASSGGEGLGTVGELFF.

The CDR3 sequence is CASSDRGIGEKLFF. CDR3 nucleotides: TGTGCCAGCAGTGACAGGGGGATCGGTGAAAAACTGTTTTTT. V and J are TRBV6-1 and TRBJ1-4; 7 nucleotides align to TRBD1. CDR3 length: 14 residues. Germline-derived CDR1 and CDR2 are MNHNS and SASEGT. Trimming removed 3 bases from V and 7 bases from J; junction bases left unmatched: 5.

CDR3 DNA: TGTGCCAGCAGCGGAGACAGCTATGGCTACACCTTC. It specifies CASSGDSYGYTF. This chain connects TRBV5-4 to TRBJ1-2; the D gene is possibly TRBD1 (5 bases). V lost 4 bases and J lost 4, with 8 bases in between. This CDR3 is built from 12 residues. Per germline, CDR1 SGHNT and CDR2 YYREEE (reference sequence).

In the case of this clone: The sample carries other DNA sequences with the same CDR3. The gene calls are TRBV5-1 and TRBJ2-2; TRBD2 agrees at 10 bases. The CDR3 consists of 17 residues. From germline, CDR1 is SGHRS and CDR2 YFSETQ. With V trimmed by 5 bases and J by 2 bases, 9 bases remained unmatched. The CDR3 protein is CASSLSSGGSNTGELFF. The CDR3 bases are TGCGCCAGCAGTTTAAGTAGCGGGGGGTCTAACACCGGGGAGCTGTTTTTT.

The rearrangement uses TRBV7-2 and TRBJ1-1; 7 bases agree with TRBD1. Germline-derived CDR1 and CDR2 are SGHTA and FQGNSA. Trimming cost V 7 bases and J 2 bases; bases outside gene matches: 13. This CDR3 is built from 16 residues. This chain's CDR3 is CASTNKGGQINTEAFF. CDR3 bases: TGTGCCAGCACCAACAAAGGGGGACAGATAAACACTGAAGCTTTCTTT.